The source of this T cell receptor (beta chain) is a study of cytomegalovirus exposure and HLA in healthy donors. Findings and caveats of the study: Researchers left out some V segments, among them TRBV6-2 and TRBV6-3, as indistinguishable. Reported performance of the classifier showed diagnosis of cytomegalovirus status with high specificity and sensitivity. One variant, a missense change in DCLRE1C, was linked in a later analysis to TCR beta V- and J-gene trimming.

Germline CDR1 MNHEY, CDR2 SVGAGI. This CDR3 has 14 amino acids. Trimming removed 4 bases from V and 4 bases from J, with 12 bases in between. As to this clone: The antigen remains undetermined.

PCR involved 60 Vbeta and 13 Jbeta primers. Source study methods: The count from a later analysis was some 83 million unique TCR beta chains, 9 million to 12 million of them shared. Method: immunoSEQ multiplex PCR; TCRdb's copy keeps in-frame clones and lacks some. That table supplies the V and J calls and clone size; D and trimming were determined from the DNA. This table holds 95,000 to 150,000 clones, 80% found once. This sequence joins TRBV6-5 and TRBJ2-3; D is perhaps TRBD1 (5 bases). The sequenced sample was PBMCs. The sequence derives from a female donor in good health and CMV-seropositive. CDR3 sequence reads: CASSFTGNPDTQYF. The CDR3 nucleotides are TGTGCCAGCAGTTTCACAGGAAACCCAGATACGCAGTATTTT.